This TCR beta chain is drawn from a study of T cell repertoires in cytomegalovirus infection. Study-wide results and limits: The cumulative frequency of public TCR beta families distinguished individuals who carried CMV together with the relevant HLA. Dominating the ex vivo response were TCR beta clonotypes that were CMV-specific and HLA-C-restricted.

TCRdb re-analysed the reads in MiXCR, keeping a single row per CDR3 protein. In the table there are fewer than 400,000 distinct CDR3 sequences, 15% to 20% of which are singletons. Comments on this clonotype: Its antigen is as yet unknown.

V was clipped by 0 bases and J by 0 bases; unmatched bases: 5. CDR3 size: 18 residues. CDR1 and CDR2 from the germline V gene are SGHRS and YFSETQ. The TCR originated in a human donor in good health (CMV status not recorded). Some clones in this sample may be carry-over from other donors' samples. Sequences were obtained from PBMCs. The rearrangement links TRBV5-1 to TRBJ2-2; 10 bases align to TRBD2. The CDR3 bases are TGCGCCAGCAGCTTGGTCTCTAGCGGGGGCCCGAACACCGGGGAGCTGTTTTTT. It yields the protein CASSLVSSGGPNTGELFF.